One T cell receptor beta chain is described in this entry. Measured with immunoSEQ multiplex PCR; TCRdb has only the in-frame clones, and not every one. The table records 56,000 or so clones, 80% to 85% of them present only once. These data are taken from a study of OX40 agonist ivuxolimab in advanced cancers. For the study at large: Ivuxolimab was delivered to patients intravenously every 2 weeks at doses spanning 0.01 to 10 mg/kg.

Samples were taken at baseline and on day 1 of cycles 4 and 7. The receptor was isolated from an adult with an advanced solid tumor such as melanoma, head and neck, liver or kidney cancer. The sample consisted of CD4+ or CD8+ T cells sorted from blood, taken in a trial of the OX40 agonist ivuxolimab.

The CDR3 protein is CASSATKEYAEAFF. The CDR3, as DNA: TGTGCCAGCAGCGCCACGAAGGAATACGCTGAAGCTTTCTTT. V is TRBV7-2 and J is TRBJ1-1, with D unresolved. The CDR3 length is 14 residues. Germline CDR1 and CDR2: SGHTA and FQGNSA. The V end was cut by 5 bases, the J end by 6 bases, with 16 bases between.